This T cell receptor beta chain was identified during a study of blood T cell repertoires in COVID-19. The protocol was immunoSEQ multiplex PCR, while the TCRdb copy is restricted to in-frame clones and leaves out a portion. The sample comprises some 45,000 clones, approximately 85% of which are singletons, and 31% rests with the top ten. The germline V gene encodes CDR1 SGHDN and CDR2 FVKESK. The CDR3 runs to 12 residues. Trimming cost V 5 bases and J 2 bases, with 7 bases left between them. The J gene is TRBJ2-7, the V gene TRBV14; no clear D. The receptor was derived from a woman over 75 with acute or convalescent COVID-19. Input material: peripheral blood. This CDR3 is CASSVTAYEQYF. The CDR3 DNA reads TGTGCCAGCAGCGTTACAGCCTACGAGCAGTACTTC.